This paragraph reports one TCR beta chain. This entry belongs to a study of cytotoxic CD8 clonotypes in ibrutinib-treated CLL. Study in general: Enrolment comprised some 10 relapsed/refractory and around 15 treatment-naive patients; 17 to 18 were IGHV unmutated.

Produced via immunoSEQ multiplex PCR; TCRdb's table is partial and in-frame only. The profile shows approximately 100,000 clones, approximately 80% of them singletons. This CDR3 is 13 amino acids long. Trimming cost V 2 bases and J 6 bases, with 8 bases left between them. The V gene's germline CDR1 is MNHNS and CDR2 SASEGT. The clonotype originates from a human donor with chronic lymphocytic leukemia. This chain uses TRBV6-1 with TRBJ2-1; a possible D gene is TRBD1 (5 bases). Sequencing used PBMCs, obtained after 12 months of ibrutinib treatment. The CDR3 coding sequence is TGTGCCAGCAGTGAATTCAGGGCCAATGAGCAGTTCTTC. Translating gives CASSEFRANEQFF.